The 7 T cell receptor beta chains below all came from one sample that was sequenced in a study of T cells in Graves' hyperthyroidism and ophthalmopathy. TCR beta CDR3 region amplification was performed from RNA transcripts. HTBI primers were the set used in a first-round RT-PCR of the TCR CDR3. TCRdb fed the multiplex PCR reads into MiXCR, producing one record per CDR3 protein. The sample contains roughly 380,000 distinct CDR3 sequences, around 14% of which appear only once. Sequences were obtained from blood. These receptor sequences come from a woman in her fifties or sixties with Graves' hyperthyroidism.

The chain employs TRBV5-5 and TRBJ2-1, with 13 positions matching TRBD2. Trimming took 3 bases from V and 9 from J; bases not matched to a gene: 12. This CDR3 has 17 amino acids. CDR1 and CDR2 from the germline V gene are SGHKS and YYEKEE (reference sequence). CDR3 DNA: TGTGCCAGCAGCTCGCTGACTAGCGGGAGGAGGTGGGGTGAGCAGTTCTTC. The encoded protein is CASSSLTSGRRWGEQFF.

This clonotype was recorded at least ten times. The chain joins TRBV11-2 to TRBJ2-1; tentative D call: TRBD1 (6 bases). Looked up from germline, CDR1 is SGHAT and CDR2 is FQNNGV. The CDR3 has 18 amino acids. V gave up 5 bases and J gave up 2 bases, with 22 bases separating them. In nucleotides, the CDR3 is TGTGCCAGCAGCCCGAATAAGGGGGAATCGAACACCTACAATGAGCAGTTCTTC. It encodes CASSPNKGESNTYNEQFF.

There are many counts of this clonotype. The chain employs TRBV11-3 and TRBJ1-1; maybe TRBD1 (5 bases). The CDR3 contains 14 residues. V was clipped by 5 bases and J by 0 bases, with 10 bases between them. The germline V gene has CDR1 SGHNT and CDR2 YENEEA. The CDR3 sequence: CASSQGYMNTEAFF. As DNA, the CDR3 is TGTGCCAGCAGCCAGGGATATATGAACACTGAAGCTTTCTTT.

This clonotype was seen ten or more times. The chain has TRBV11-2 and TRBJ1-2; the D gene is possibly TRBD1 (6 bases). V dropped 0 bases and J dropped 3 bases, with 8 bases sitting between them. The CDR3 loop spans 14 amino acids. CDR1 and CDR2 (germline): SGHAT, FQNNGV. The CDR3 region is CASSLDPGDYGYTF. In DNA, the CDR3 is TGTGCCAGCAGCTTAGATCCAGGGGACTATGGCTACACCTTC.

This clonotype appeared a single time. A much bigger clone sits one base away, suggesting this may be a read error. The rearrangement joins TRBV6-1 to TRBJ2-6; D is unclear. The CDR3 has 15 amino acids. Trimming shortened V by 6 bases and J by 0 bases, and 9 bases separated the two germline ends. Germline V gives CDR1 MNHNS, CDR2 SASEGT. CDR3 nucleotide sequence: TGTGCCAGCAGATCCTACGACTCTGGGGCCAACGTCCTGACTTTC. Translating it yields CASRSYDSGANVLTF.

A few counts support this clonotype. This chain uses TRBV20-1 with TRBJ1-1; D gene uncertain. The CDR3 is 11 residues long. CDR1 and CDR2 from the germline V gene are DFQATT and SNEGSKA (reference sequence). V lost 6 bases to trimming and J lost 2 bases, with 7 bases between them. The CDR3 region has the DNA TGCAGTGCGACCAAAAACACTGAAGCTTTCTTT. Protein: CSATKNTEAFF.

This clonotype was seen many times. The V and J genes are TRBV6-5 and TRBJ2-2; no clear D gene. The CDR3 is 14 residues long. V lost 0 bases to trimming and J lost 4 bases, with 6 bases between them. Germline V CDR1 and CDR2: MNHEY, SVGAGI. CDR3 nucleotides: TGTGCCAGCAGTTACTCGCAGAGCACCGGGGAGCTGTTTTTT. Translation gives CASSYSQSTGELFF.